The 3 T cell receptor beta chains given below trace back to one sample, sequenced in a study of T cells in Graves' hyperthyroidism and ophthalmopathy. RNA transcripts served as the template for amplifying TCR beta CDR3 regions. TCR CDR3 regions were first amplified by RT-PCR with HTBI primers. TCRdb called the multiplex PCR reads again in MiXCR, with one record for every CDR3 protein. Here the sample spans a few hundred thousand distinct CDR3 sequences, about 45% being singletons. Sequenced input: peripheral blood or thyroid tissue (not recorded which). The receptors here all came from a woman younger than 30 with Graves' hyperthyroidism.

There are many counts of this clonotype. J is TRBJ1-1 and V is TRBV27, with D possibly matching TRBD1 (5 bases). Trimming left V 6 bases short and J 7 bases short, with 12 bases between. CDR3 length: 12 residues. The V gene's germline CDR1 is MNHEY and CDR2 SMNVEV (reference sequence). CDR3 protein: CASSTHQGEAFF. In DNA, the CDR3 is TGTGCCAGCAGCACGCACCAGGGTGAAGCTTTCTTT.

This chain's CDR3 is CASSFERDWGYNEQYF. The CDR3 DNA reads as TGTGCCAGCAGCTTCGAGCGGGACTGGGGCTACAATGAGCAGTACTTC. The gene calls are TRBV7-2 and TRBJ2-7, with 7 bases lining up with TRBD2. CDR3 length equals 16 residues. Germline V gene sequence: CDR1 SGHTA, CDR2 FQGNSA. V dropped 3 bases and J dropped 7; count of bases not matched to a gene: 15.

This clonotype showed up many times. This sequence joins TRBV12-3 or TRBV12-4 and TRBJ2-6, with no clear D. The length of the CDR3 is 15 residues. Trimming shortened V by 6 bases and J by 0 bases, and 9 bases separated the two germline ends. CDR3 region: CASSPSSSGANVLTF. The CDR3 nucleotides are TGTGCCAGCAGCCCCTCGAGCTCTGGGGCCAACGTCCTGACTTTC.